The 6 T cell receptor beta chains in this list originate from one sample, sequenced in a study of shared clonotypes between healthy human individuals. Repertoires were generated with immunoSEQ multiplex PCR, while TCRdb's copy carries only in-frame clones and drops some. The sample lists roughly 650,000 clones, 95% to 96% occurring once. Cells designated naive CD8 were CD45RO-negative and were positively selected for CCR7, with terminally differentiated effector memory CD45RA+ cells excluded. Sequenced input: naive CD8+ T cells sorted from blood. The source is a woman in her 30s in good health.

The V and J genes are TRBV7-3 and TRBJ2-7; D not certain. This CDR3 spans 16 amino acids. V lost 6 bases and J 3 bases, leaving 21 bases between the germline ends. Per germline, CDR1 SGHTA and CDR2 FQGTGA. DNA for the CDR3: TGTGCCAGCAGTCGGAAGGGCCAGCAGACGAACTACGAGCAGTACTTC. Encoded protein: CASSRKGQQTNYEQYF.

The V gene is TRBV13, the J gene TRBJ1-2; weak D call: TRBD1 (5 bases). Germline CDR1 PRHDT, CDR2 FYEKMQ (reference sequence). Between the trimmed V and J ends, which lost 5 bases and 6 bases, there was a span of 13 bases. The CDR3 covers 13 residues. The CDR3 DNA sequence: TGTGCCAGCAGCCCCGAAGGGGCGGATGGCTACACCTTC. This translates into CASSPEGADGYTF.

This clone was observed once. The rearrangement uses TRBV15 and TRBJ2-1; TRBD2 aligns across 14 bases. Germline CDR1 and CDR2: LNHNV and YYDKDF (reference sequence). V shed 1 base and J 1 base; nucleotides not matched to a gene: 12. This CDR3 spans 21 amino acids. CDR3 sequence reads: CATSRAPGLAGGLGSYNEQFF. DNA for the CDR3: TGTGCCACCAGCAGAGCACCTGGACTAGCGGGAGGCCTGGGATCCTACAATGAGCAGTTCTTC. Variable domain in full (rest from reference TRBV15 and TRBJ2-1): DAMVIQNPRYQVTQFGKPVTLSCSQTLNHNVMYWYQQKSSQAPKLLFHYYDKDFNNEADTPDNFQSRRPNTSFCFLDIRSPGLGDTAMYLCATSRAPGLAGGLGSYNEQFFGPGTRLTVL.

The rearrangement joins TRBV7-9 to TRBJ2-3; 11 nucleotides agree with TRBD2. Germline-derived CDR1 and CDR2 are SEHNR and FQNEAQ (reference sequence). V trimming: 5 bases; J trimming: 2 bases; junction bases outside the gene matches: 6. This CDR3 spans 16 amino acids. CDR3 amino acids: CASSQTSGKITDTQYF. DNA of the CDR3: TGTGCCAGCAGCCAGACTAGCGGGAAGATCACAGATACGCAGTATTTT.

The rearrangement links TRBV6-5 to TRBJ2-7; TRBD2 matches at 8 bases. V was clipped by 5 bases and J by 4 bases; unmatched bases: 7. Germline-derived CDR1 and CDR2 are MNHEY and SVGAGI. This CDR3 spans 14 amino acids. CDR3 protein: CASSGPGTRYEQYF. CDR3 bases: TGTGCCAGCAGTGGCCCCGGGACTAGGTACGAGCAGTACTTC.

The DNA of the CDR3 is TGTGCCAGTGAACTAGCGGGAACGAACGAGCAGTACTTC. Its protein is CASELAGTNEQYF. The gene calls are TRBV28 and TRBJ2-7; 10 bases align to TRBD2. The germline CDR1 and CDR2 sequences are MDHEN and SYDVKM. The CDR3 sequence is 13 residues long. V was pared by 9 bases and J by 5 bases, with 7 bases of the junction left unmatched.